What follows are 18 T cell receptor beta chains derived from one specimen sequenced in a study of blood T cell repertoires in COVID-19. TCRdb's table, derived via immunoSEQ multiplex PCR, lists solely in-frame clones and lacks some. The data hold roughly 460,000 clones, with around nine tenths observed a single time. The sample consisted of peripheral blood. The receptors stem from a man aged 18 to 29 with COVID-19, enrolled during active disease.

The chain couples TRBV6-4 to TRBJ2-3; D ambiguous. The CDR3 runs to 13 residues. V was pared by 8 bases and J by 5 bases, with 14 bases between. The germline CDR1 and CDR2 sequences are MRHNA and SNTAGT. The CDR3 region is CASALENGDTQYF. Here the CDR3 DNA reads TGTGCCAGCGCACTTGAAAACGGAGATACGCAGTATTTT.

J is TRBJ2-7 and V is TRBV3-1 (or the pseudogene TRBV3-2), with D perhaps matching TRBD1 (5 bases). This CDR3 is built from 14 residues. The germline V gene encodes CDR1 LGHDT and CDR2 YNNKEL (reference sequence). Trimming pared 0 bases from V and 3 bases from J, leaving 9 bases between. As DNA, the CDR3 is TGTGCCAGCAGCCAAGATGCCCAGGGCTACGAGCAGTACTTC. It is translated as CASSQDAQGYEQYF.

This chain connects TRBV11-3 to TRBJ2-7; weak D call: TRBD1 (6 bases). V dropped 7 bases and J dropped 6 bases, with 19 bases sitting between them. Per the germline V gene, CDR1 is SGHNT and CDR2 is YENEEA. This CDR3 has 14 residues. The CDR3 DNA reads TGTGCCAGCACCTTCATTTCAGGGGTAGGCGAGCAGTACTTC. Its translation: CASTFISGVGEQYF.

V is TRBV9 and J is TRBJ2-1, with 9 bases identical to TRBD1. This CDR3 region has 15 residues. Germline lookup yields CDR1 SGDLS and CDR2 YYNGEE. The V segment lost 4 bases and the J segment 6 bases; nucleotides outside the gene matches: 8. CDR3 sequence: CASSISGTGINEQFF. The CDR3 DNA sequence: TGTGCCAGCAGCATCTCCGGGACAGGGATCAATGAGCAGTTCTTC.

Only a few counts were recorded for this clone. The sample holds other DNA sequences that translate to the same CDR3. The chain couples TRBV18 to TRBJ2-7; D is unclear. Germline V CDR1 and CDR2: KGHSH, LQKENI. V lost 0 bases to trimming and J lost 6 bases, with 9 bases between them. CDR3 size: 13 residues. The CDR3 here is CASSPPGGGEQYF. The CDR3 DNA reads TGTGCCAGCTCACCACCCGGCGGTGGCGAGCAGTACTTC. Drawing the rest from reference TRBV18 and TRBJ2-7, the complete variable domain is NAGVMQNPRHLVRRRGQEARLRCSPMKGHSHVYWYRQLPEEGLKFMVYLQKENIIDESGMPKERFSAEFPKEGPSILRIQQVVRGDSAAYFCASSPPGGGEQYFGPGTRLTVT.

The genes are TRBV3-1 (or the pseudogene TRBV3-2) and TRBJ2-7; D unclear. The CDR3 totals 16 residues. Germline V gene data show CDR1 as LGHDT and CDR2 as YNNKEL (reference sequence). Trimming removed 0 bases from V and 3 bases from J, with 15 bases in between. The DNA for the CDR3 is TGTGCCAGCAGCCAAGACGGCAGGCCCAAGAACTACGAGCAGTACTTC. Translating gives CASSQDGRPKNYEQYF.

V is TRBV19 and J is TRBJ1-5; D is unresolved. There are 16 residues in the CDR3. The V gene lost 4 bases and the J gene lost 1 base, with 14 bases spanning the gap. CDR1 is LNHDA and CDR2 is SQIVND in the germline V gene (reference sequence). The CDR3 DNA is TGTGCCAGTAGTAGCGGGCCGGCCAGCAGCAATCAGCCCCAGCATTTT. Its protein product is CASSSGPASSNQPQHF.

The genes are TRBV19 and TRBJ2-3; 12 nucleotides line up with TRBD2. This CDR3 spans 15 amino acids. The germline gives CDR1 LNHDA, CDR2 SQIVND (reference sequence). The J segment lost 4 bases and the V segment lost 6 bases, leaving 5 bases of the junction unmatched. The CDR3 loop reads CASSDLAGGSDTQYF. CDR3 coding DNA: TGTGCCAGTAGCGATCTAGCGGGAGGGTCAGATACGCAGTATTTT.

The gene calls are TRBV6-4 and TRBJ2-7, with TRBD2 matching 14 bases. With 2 bases clipped from V and 7 bases from J, the junction kept 4 bases outside the gene matches. Germline lookup yields CDR1 MRHNA and CDR2 SNTAGT. The CDR3 is made up of 15 amino acids. The CDR3 reads CASSDGTSGSGEQYF. As DNA, the CDR3 is TGTGCCAGCAGTGACGGGACTAGCGGGAGCGGTGAGCAGTACTTC.

This chain links TRBV20-1 with TRBJ1-2; D possibly corresponds to TRBD1 (6 bases). Per the germline V gene, CDR1 is DFQATT and CDR2 is SNEGSKA (reference sequence). The CDR3 consists of 11 residues. Trimming pared 6 bases from V and 6 bases from J, leaving 11 bases between. Here the CDR3 reads CSASQGNGYTF. As DNA, the CDR3 is TGCAGTGCGAGCCAGGGGAATGGCTACACCTTC.

This sequence joins TRBV15 and TRBJ2-3; 9 positions match TRBD2. The CDR3 sequence is 15 residues long. Germline CDR1 is LNHNV and CDR2 is YYDKDF (reference sequence). V shed 4 bases and J 3 bases; nucleotides not matched to a gene: 5. The CDR3 coding sequence is TGTGCCACCAGCATTTTAGCGGGGGAAACAGATACGCAGTATTTT. Translated: CATSILAGETDTQYF.

This chain links TRBV19 with TRBJ2-1; 16 positions agree with TRBD2. Germline assignment: CDR1 LNHDA and CDR2 SQIVND (reference sequence). The trim removed 6 bases at V and 4 bases at J, leaving 9 bases unmatched. The CDR3 runs 18 residues. Here the CDR3 reads CASSAGLAGGIRYNEQFF. The CDR3 DNA reads as TGTGCCAGTAGCGCGGGACTAGCGGGGGGGATTCGATACAATGAGCAGTTCTTC.

This chain links TRBV24-1 with TRBJ2-3; perhaps TRBD2 as D (6 bases). The CDR3 sequence is 13 residues long. Germline CDR1 is KGHDR and CDR2 is SFDVKD. The V and J ends lost 1 base and 11 bases respectively, with 12 bases between them. The CDR3 loop reads CATSDFLRDWQYF. For the CDR3, the DNA is TGTGCCACCAGTGATTTTCTTAGGGACTGGCAGTATTTT.

The chain has TRBV16 and TRBJ1-2; no definite D call. This CDR3 comprises 13 residues. The V and J ends lost 1 base and 8 bases respectively, with 11 bases between them. The germline V gene has CDR1 KGHSY and CDR2 FQNENV. CDR3 coding DNA: TGTGCCAGCAGCCAATTTTTCTCAGGCGGCTACACCTTC. Translating gives CASSQFFSGGYTF.

The chain recombines TRBV18 with TRBJ1-1; TRBD1 might be the D (6 bases). With 8 bases removed from V and 3 bases from J, the gap between germline ends came to 13 bases. The germline CDR1 and CDR2 sequences are KGHSH and LQKENI. This CDR3 is 13 amino acids long. CDR3 in amino acids: CASHRTVDTEAFF. The DNA for the CDR3 is TGTGCCAGCCACCGGACAGTGGACACTGAAGCTTTCTTT.

The CDR3 coding sequence is TGTGCCAGCAGCTCGAGCGGGAGCACCTACAATGAGCAGTTCTTC. Amino acids: CASSSSGSTYNEQFF. The rearrangement joins TRBV7-9 to TRBJ2-1; the match to TRBD2 covers 8 bases. The CDR3 totals 15 residues. With 4 bases clipped from V and 2 bases from J, the junction kept 4 bases outside the gene matches. Germline CDR1 SEHNR, CDR2 FQNEAQ (reference sequence).

The chain joins TRBV7-9 to TRBJ1-3; D remains ambiguous. The germline V gene encodes CDR1 SEHNR and CDR2 FQNEAQ (reference sequence). Deletions cut 4 bases from V and 0 bases from J, with 19 bases between. The CDR3 loop spans 18 amino acids. CDR3 sequence: CASSYSTSRIHSGNTIYF. The CDR3 nucleotides are TGTGCCAGCAGCTACTCCACTTCGAGGATCCACTCTGGAAACACCATATATTTT.

Only one count was recorded for this clone. The chain has TRBV6-1 and TRBJ1-4; no firm D call. Germline values: CDR1 MNHNS, CDR2 SASEGT. This CDR3 has 14 amino acids. V lost 3 bases and J lost 3, with 8 bases in between. The CDR3 region has the DNA TGTGCCAGCAGTGACATTCGGTCTAATGAAAAACTGTTTTTT. It is translated as CASSDIRSNEKLFF.